This TCR beta chain comes out of a study of OX40 agonist ivuxolimab in advanced cancers. CDR3 length: 15 amino acids. CDR1 SGHKS and CDR2 YYEKEE come from the germline V gene (reference sequence). V lost 2 bases and J lost 3, with 15 bases in between. The method was immunoSEQ multiplex PCR; TCRdb's version includes in-frame clones alone and lacks a portion of them. This sample has over 55,000 clones; more than 85% occur once, and the top ten carry 3.5% to 4%. Sequencing used CD4+ or CD8+ T cells sorted from blood, obtained in a trial of the OX40 agonist ivuxolimab. The sequence was collected from an adult with an advanced solid tumor such as melanoma, head and neck, liver or kidney cancer. J is TRBJ2-7 and V is TRBV5-5; the D call may be TRBD1 or TRBD2 (5 bases each). Here the CDR3 reads CASSFNPGRNYEQYF. CDR3 DNA: TGTGCCAGCAGCTTTAACCCGGGACGAAACTACGAGCAGTACTTC. Full variable domain (remainder filled in from reference TRBV5-5 and TRBJ2-7): DAGVTQSPTHLIKTRGQQVTLRCSPISGHKSVSWYQQVLGQGPQFIFQYYEKEERGRGNFPDRFSARQFPNYSSELNVNALLLGDSALYLCASSFNPGRNYEQYFGPGTRLTVT.